Below, one TCR beta chain is given with its context. The data stem from a study of blood T cell repertoires in COVID-19. The data were produced by immunoSEQ multiplex PCR, yet TCRdb's version contains in-frame clones alone and is incomplete. Of about 130,000 clones in the sample, just under 85% were seen once. Trimming stripped 6 bases from V and 5 bases from J, with 14 bases between. Germline-derived CDR1 and CDR2 are MNHEY and SVGAGI. CDR3 size: 14 residues. Sequencing used peripheral blood. The receptor's source is a woman between 45 and 60 years old with acute or convalescent COVID-19. The rearrangement uses TRBV6-5 and TRBJ1-5; D possibly corresponds to TRBD1 (6 bases). In DNA, the CDR3 is TGTGCCAGCAGATGGGGGCAGCCCCATCAGCCCCAGCATTTT. It yields the protein CASRWGQPHQPQHF.